This TCR beta chain was profiled in a study of T cell changes during pregnancy in multiple sclerosis. Sequencing was performed with immunoSEQ multiplex PCR; in TCRdb, only in-frame clones are kept and a portion is missing. The sample carries 65,000 to 90,000 clones, 92% recorded once. The CDR3 runs to 14 residues. Germline lookup yields CDR1 SGDLS and CDR2 YYNGEE. The V end lost 3 bases, the J end lost 2 bases, and 12 bases lay between the germline ends. The starting material was peripheral blood, obtained in the second trimester of pregnancy. The V and J genes are TRBV9 and TRBJ2-7; D gene ambiguous. The TCR comes from a female donor with multiple sclerosis, enrolled in a pregnancy study. In DNA form, the CDR3 reads TGTGCCAGCAGCGCCACATTGCAAACCTACGAGCAGTACTTC. It yields the protein CASSATLQTYEQYF. The full variable domain, in which reference TRBV9 and TRBJ2-7 provide the parts outside the CDR3, is DSGVTQTPKHLITATGQRVTLRCSPRSGDLSVYWYQQSLDQGLQFLIQYYNGEERAKGNILERFSAQQFPDLHSELNLSSLELGDSALYFCASSATLQTYEQYFGPGTRLTVT.